A single T cell receptor beta chain is shown here with its context. Its antigen is unknown. Produced via immunoSEQ multiplex PCR; TCRdb's table is partial and in-frame only. This repertoire shows fewer than 120,000 clones, 88% found once; its top ten account for roughly 1.5%. Germline V gives CDR1 KGHSH, CDR2 LQKENI. The trim removed 4 bases at V and 9 bases at J, leaving 15 bases unmatched. The CDR3 loop spans 16 amino acids. The sample is drawn from a study of T cell responses to AZD1222 COVID-19 vaccine. The study, taken as a whole, reports: Across the whole spike, CD4 TCRs peaked at regions 160-218 and 743-854.

The genes are TRBV18 and TRBJ2-1, with 7 positions matching TRBD2. The source of this sequence is an adult in good health. The source material was peripheral blood, sampled on day 0 of AZD1222 vaccination. The CDR3 protein is CASSQLPGGERIEQFF. CDR3 nucleotides: TGTGCCAGCTCACAGTTGCCGGGAGGAGAAAGAATTGAGCAGTTCTTC.